This T cell receptor (beta chain) came from a study of T cells in localized non-small cell lung cancer. The V gene's germline CDR1 is MNHEY and CDR2 SVGAGI. The ends were cut back, 5 bases at V and 7 bases at J, with 12 bases in the middle. The CDR3 runs 13 residues. As concerns this clone: The antigen is undetermined.

Study outcomes and limitations: The appearance of a median approximately 57 of the top 100 tumor clones was seen in adjacent lung. The highest T cell clonality was in uninvolved adjacent lung, above tumor.

Data came from immunoSEQ multiplex PCR; TCRdb stores just in-frame clones and leaves some out. The data contain fewer than 35,000 clones, about 89% of them singletons. The rearrangement links TRBV6-5 to TRBJ1-5, with D maybe TRBD1 (6 bases). The receptor's source is an older female donor with stage I lung adenocarcinoma. The source material was peripheral blood, sampled before any cancer treatment. In nucleotides, the CDR3 is TGTGCCAGCAGTGGGGGCGCCGGGCAGCCCCAGCATTTT. It yields the protein CASSGGAGQPQHF.